These 19 T cell receptor beta chains originate from one sample sequenced in a study of CD8 T cells in Susac syndrome. An amount of RNA that ranged from roughly 0.5 to 1 ug was reverse transcribed with random hexamers. TCRdb re-called the immunoSEQ multiplex PCR reads with MiXCR, one entry per CDR3 protein. Of 90,000 to 110,000 distinct CDR3 sequences listed, approximately 96% are singletons. Sequenced material: CD4+ T cells from PBMCs. These receptors were collected from a human donor in good health.

This chain connects TRBV10-3 to TRBJ2-3; no clear D gene. Trimming removed 6 bases from V and 5 bases from J, with 6 bases in between. Germline CDR1 is ENHRY and CDR2 is SYGVKD. The CDR3 spans 11 residues. DNA for the CDR3: TGTGCCATCAGCGACAAAGATACGCAGTATTTT. Protein product: CAISDKDTQYF.

This sequence joins TRBV29-1 and TRBJ2-2; possibly TRBD1 for D (7 bases). The CDR3 totals 15 residues. Germline V gene data show CDR1 as SQVTM and CDR2 as ANQGSEA. Deletions cut 2 bases from V and 6 bases from J, with 16 bases between. CDR3 bases: TGCAGCGTTGAAAGGAGGGGGCTAGAGTCCGGGGAGCTGTTTTTT. Translating it yields CSVERRGLESGELFF.

This chain uses TRBV7-2 with TRBJ2-6; possibly TRBD1 or TRBD2 for D (7 bases each). Germline CDR1 SGHTA, CDR2 FQGNSA. The CDR3 covers 18 residues. Trimming shortened V by 4 bases and J by 0 bases, and 16 bases separated the two germline ends. CDR3 nucleotide sequence: TGTGCCAGCAGCTCCCGGGGGGACAGCCTCTCTGGGGCCAACGTCCTGACTTTC. Its translation is CASSSRGDSLSGANVLTF.

V usage is TRBV20-1 and J usage is TRBJ2-7, with D possibly TRBD1 on 6 matching bases. Trimming left V 3 bases short and J 1 base short, with 16 bases between. Germline CDR1 reads DFQATT; CDR2 reads SNEGSKA (reference sequence). The CDR3 sequence is 15 residues long. This CDR3 is CSASPGQKSSYEQYF. CDR3 in DNA: TGCAGTGCTAGCCCGGGACAAAAGTCATCCTACGAGCAGTACTTC.

This chain connects TRBV5-1 to TRBJ1-1, with TRBD1 matching 7 bases. V lost 4 bases, J lost 11 bases, and 11 bases stayed unmatched. Per germline, CDR1 SGHRS and CDR2 YFSETQ. The CDR3 runs to 13 residues. CDR3 protein: CASSLGQAERAFF. The CDR3 DNA reads TGCGCCAGCAGCCTAGGACAGGCGGAAAGGGCTTTCTTT. The full variable domain, with the rest looked up from reference TRBV5-1 and TRBJ1-1, is KAGVTQTPRYLIKTRGQQVTLSCSPISGHRSVSWYQQTPGQGLQFLFEYFSETQRNKGNFPGRFSGRQFSNSRSEMNVSTLELGDSALYLCASSLGQAERAFFGQGTRLTVV.

This clonotype has only a few counts. This chain uses TRBV19 with TRBJ1-5; 8 nucleotides match TRBD1. V lost 5 bases and J lost 7; bases outside the gene matches: 7. Germline CDR1 and CDR2: LNHDA and SQIVND (reference sequence). The CDR3 has 14 amino acids. CDR3 region: CASSPGGGGQPQHF. The CDR3 bases are TGTGCCAGTAGTCCAGGGGGCGGAGGCCAGCCCCAGCATTTT.

The V and J genes are TRBV3-1 and TRBJ2-5; tentative D call: TRBD2 (5 bases). This CDR3 comprises 15 residues. Trimming stripped 1 base from V and 1 base from J, with 10 bases between. Germline CDR1 reads LGHDT; CDR2 reads YNNKEL (reference sequence). DNA for the CDR3: TGTGCCAGCAGCCAAGGGGCGAGGGCCCAAGAGACCCAGTACTTC. This encodes CASSQGARAQETQYF.

The chain recombines TRBV18 with TRBJ2-1; no reliable D call. V was cut by 2 bases and J by 4 bases, with 12 bases left in between. CDR1 KGHSH and CDR2 LQKENI come from the germline V gene. This CDR3 is built from 15 residues. Written as DNA, the CDR3 is TGTGCCAGCTCACCAGTAGCCGGATCGTACAATGAGCAGTTCTTC. It specifies CASSPVAGSYNEQFF.

The chain recombines TRBV6-6 with TRBJ2-5; perhaps D is TRBD1 or TRBD2 (5 bases each). The V gene's germline CDR1 is MNHNY and CDR2 SVGAGI (reference sequence). Trimming left V 0 bases short and J 1 base short, with 6 bases between. The CDR3 is made up of 14 amino acids. The CDR3 here is CASSYSGTQETQYF. Written as DNA, the CDR3 is TGTGCCAGCAGTTACTCCGGGACCCAAGAGACCCAGTACTTC.

V and J are TRBV24-1 and TRBJ2-3; D may match TRBD1 or TRBD2 (6 bases each). The germline V and J ends were trimmed by 4 bases and 4 bases, with 17 bases remaining between them. The CDR3 length is 16 residues. Per the germline V gene, CDR1 is KGHDR and CDR2 is SFDVKD. As DNA, the CDR3 is TGTGCCACCAGTGACCCTCTCCAAGGGGGGCCAGATACGCAGTATTTT. Its protein product is CATSDPLQGGPDTQYF.

V is TRBV19 and J is TRBJ1-2; possibly TRBD1 for D (6 bases). The V gene lost 9 bases and the J gene lost 4 bases, with 12 bases spanning the gap. The CDR3 consists of 12 residues. Germline V CDR1 and CDR2: LNHDA, SQIVND (reference sequence). The DNA for the CDR3 is TGTGCCAGCAAGGACAGCTTCTATGGCTACACCTTC. This sequence encodes CASKDSFYGYTF.

The chain uses TRBV12-3 or TRBV12-4 and TRBJ2-5; the D gene is possibly TRBD1 (6 bases). Trimming shortened V by 3 bases and J by 5 bases, and 16 bases separated the two germline ends. This CDR3 region has 15 residues. The CDR3 here is CASSFSSRGSETQYF. Written as DNA, the CDR3 is TGTGCCAGCAGTTTTTCGAGCAGGGGATCGGAGACCCAGTACTTC.

The chain carries TRBV18 and TRBJ1-5; D remains unclear. V was trimmed by 3 bases and J by 0 bases, leaving 6 bases between them. CDR3 length equals 14 residues. The germline V gene encodes CDR1 KGHSH and CDR2 LQKENI. CDR3 loop: CASSPDVSNQPQHF. DNA of the CDR3: TGTGCCAGCTCACCGGACGTTAGCAATCAGCCCCAGCATTTT.

The genes are TRBV3-1 and TRBJ1-5; 7 positions match TRBD1. Losses at the gene ends were 6 bases for V and 7 bases for J; bases not matched to a gene: 9. Germline CDR1 is LGHDT and CDR2 is YNNKEL (reference sequence). The CDR3 contains 14 residues. The CDR3: CASRAGGLDQPQHF. For the CDR3, the DNA is TGTGCCAGCAGAGCAGGGGGATTGGACCAGCCCCAGCATTTT.

J is TRBJ1-1 and V is TRBV6-5; D may be TRBD1 (6 bases). The V end lost 0 bases, the J end lost 1 base, and 9 bases lay between the germline ends. CDR1 is MNHEY, CDR2 SVGAGI, per germline. CDR3 length equals 15 residues. In nucleotides, the CDR3 is TGTGCCAGCAGTTACTCCCAACAGGGGAACACTGAAGCTTTCTTT. Translated, it gives CASSYSQQGNTEAFF.

This clonotype showed up just a few times. This chain links TRBV29-1 with TRBJ2-7; TRBD2 matches at 12 bases. Germline V lookup: CDR1 SQVTM, CDR2 ANQGSEA. The V and J ends lost 5 bases and 2 bases, in that order; junction bases with no gene match: 4. The CDR3 length is 14 residues. The CDR3: CSVSTSGGTYEQYF. CDR3 coding DNA: TGCAGCGTTTCAACTAGCGGGGGGACCTACGAGCAGTACTTC.

The chain recombines TRBV2 with TRBJ1-1; a weak D match, TRBD1 (6 bases). CDR1 and CDR2 from the germline V gene are SNHLY and FYNNEI. The CDR3 contains 12 residues. V was trimmed by 9 bases and J by 4 bases, leaving 12 bases between them. Here the CDR3 reads CARGDTATEAFF. The CDR3 region has the DNA TGTGCCAGGGGGGACACGGCCACTGAAGCTTTCTTT.

This chain joins TRBV9 and TRBJ2-1; either TRBD1 or TRBD2 may fit D (5 bases each). V dropped 2 bases and J dropped 3 bases, with 18 bases sitting between them. The length of the CDR3 is 17 residues. The V gene's germline CDR1 is SGDLS and CDR2 YYNGEE. The CDR3 here is CASSVRGSGPNYNEQFF. The CDR3 DNA reads as TGTGCCAGCAGCGTGAGGGGAAGCGGACCCAACTACAATGAGCAGTTCTTC.

The CDR3 sequence: CASSPFVPGPGNTIYF. CDR3 in DNA: TGTGCCAGCAGCCCCTTTGTTCCGGGGCCTGGAAACACCATATATTTT. V usage is TRBV3-1 and J usage is TRBJ1-3; perhaps TRBD1 as D (5 bases). The CDR3 has 16 amino acids. V lost 4 bases to trimming and J lost 2 bases, with 15 bases between them. Germline V gene lookup returns CDR1 LGHDT and CDR2 YNNKEL (reference sequence).